Following are 15 T cell receptor beta chains from one sample sequenced in a study of blood T cells in healthy people across ages. The use of a sample-barcoded 5' primer and a J-beta primer mix characterized a second PCR of about 7 to 12 cycles. TCRdb used MiXCR to reprocess the 5' RACE reads, holding one entry per CDR3 protein. The repertoire holds about 670,000 distinct CDR3 sequences, approximately 52% seen once, with around an eighth in the top ten. The sequencing input was blood. These receptors originate from an elderly woman in good health.

About this clonotype: A much larger clone lies one base from this, so it may be a read error. The chain recombines TRBV9 with TRBJ2-1; 8 positions agree with TRBD2. The assigned J gene may be wrong: the sequence end matches TRBJ2-7 better. Germline values: CDR1 SGDLS, CDR2 YYNGEE. The CDR3 has 17 amino acids. For the CDR3, the DNA is TGTGCCAGCAGCGCGCATGGAAGCGGGAGAGGCTACAATGAGCAGTACTTC. It encodes CASSAHGSGRGYNEQYF.

The chain carries TRBV20-1 and TRBJ2-2; D unresolved. Per the germline V gene, CDR1 is DFQATT and CDR2 is SNEGSKA (reference sequence). Trimming took off 3 bases at V and 7 bases at J, with 9 bases between the two ends. The CDR3 runs to 12 residues. The CDR3 loop is CSASRGYGELFF. Written as DNA, the CDR3 is TGCAGTGCTAGTAGAGGTTACGGGGAGCTGTTTTTT.

This clonotype was detected a few times. V and J are TRBV28 and TRBJ1-3, with a possible D match to TRBD1 (5 bases). This CDR3 has 16 residues. Deletions cut 6 bases from V and 0 bases from J, with 15 bases between. Germline values: CDR1 MDHEN, CDR2 SYDVKM. CDR3 sequence reads: CASSRGRLDSGNTIYF. CDR3 bases: TGTGCCAGCAGCCGGGGACGCCTTGACTCTGGAAACACCATATATTTT.

The rearrangement links TRBV4-1 to TRBJ2-5, with a possible D match to TRBD2 (7 bases). CDR3 length equals 15 residues. CDR1 is MGHRA, CDR2 YSYEKL, per germline. Trimming stripped 4 bases from V and 5 bases from J, with 17 bases between. The CDR3 spells CASSPLAGAHETQYF. The CDR3 coding sequence is TGCGCCAGCAGCCCCTTGGCGGGGGCCCACGAGACCCAGTACTTC.

This chain connects TRBV6-5 to TRBJ2-3, with D tentatively TRBD1 (7 bases). The CDR3 spans 15 residues. Germline loops: CDR1 MNHEY, CDR2 SVGAGI. V lost 6 bases and J 0 bases, leaving 13 bases between the germline ends. CDR3 nucleotides: TGTGCCAGCAGGTCCGGGGGACAGAGCACAGATACGCAGTATTTT. Its protein product is CASRSGGQSTDTQYF.

In this sample, this clonotype turned up a few times. The J gene is TRBJ2-1, the V gene TRBV3-1; 14 bases map to TRBD2. Germline CDR1 and CDR2: LGHDT and YNNKEL (reference sequence). This CDR3 comprises 17 residues. With V trimmed by 4 bases and J by 5 bases, 7 bases remained unmatched. The DNA for the CDR3 is TGTGCCAGCAGCCCTCCTCGGACTAGCGGGAGGAACAATGAGCAGTTCTTC. As protein: CASSPPRTSGRNNEQFF.

The CDR3 spells CASSLEVGGQPQHF. The DNA for the CDR3 is TGCGCCAGCAGCTTGGAGGTAGGGGGCCAGCCCCAGCATTTT. This chain links TRBV5-1 with TRBJ1-5, with 7 bases that match TRBD1. The V segment lost 0 bases and the J segment 7 bases; nucleotides outside the gene matches: 4. Germline assignment: CDR1 SGHRS and CDR2 YFSETQ. The length of the CDR3 is 14 residues.

The table lists this clonotype with many counts. This chain connects TRBV7-2 to TRBJ2-7; 8 nucleotides align to TRBD1. This CDR3 has 16 amino acids. The germline V gene encodes CDR1 SGHTA and CDR2 FQGNSA. J lost 6 bases, V lost 3 bases, and 13 bases had no gene match. CDR3 residues: CASSLNRGWRIPEQYF. The CDR3 DNA is TGTGCCAGCAGCTTGAACAGGGGGTGGCGGATACCCGAGCAGTACTTC.

As concerns this clonotype: A read error may explain this, as a much larger clone is one base away. V usage is TRBV14 and J usage is TRBJ2-7, with D possibly being TRBD1 (6 bases). In germline, CDR1 is SGHDN, CDR2 FVKESK. V dropped 2 bases and J dropped 6 bases, with 14 bases sitting between them. The CDR3 covers 14 residues. CDR3 residues: CASSQFRDTSEQYF. DNA for the CDR3: TGTGCCAGCAGCCAATTCCGGGACACCTCCGAGCAGTACTTC.

This clonotype was seen many times. A much more abundant neighbour one base away suggests this may be a read error. The chain has TRBV7-3 and TRBJ2-1; 7 positions match TRBD2. TRBJ2-7 explains the end of the DNA better; the J call may be wrong. The CDR3 runs 15 residues. The germline gives CDR1 SGHTA, CDR2 FQGTGA. Here the CDR3 DNA reads TGTGCCAGCAGCTTAATGGGAGGGTCCTACAATGAGCAGTACTTC. It specifies CASSLMGGSYNEQYF.

At least ten counts were recorded for this clonotype. The CDR3 region is CASSLNRVGAYGYTF. The CDR3 DNA reads TGTGCCAGCAGCCTAAACCGGGTGGGGGCCTATGGCTACACCTTC. V usage is TRBV6-5 and J usage is TRBJ1-2; the D gene is possibly TRBD1 (6 bases). Germline CDR1 and CDR2: MNHEY and SVGAGI. V was cut by 6 bases and J by 4 bases, with 18 bases left in between. The CDR3 sequence is 15 residues long.

The CDR3: CASSEALAGRTEAFF. The CDR3 nucleotides are TGTGCCAGCAGTGAAGCGCTTGCCGGGCGGACTGAAGCTTTCTTT. The chain recombines TRBV2 with TRBJ1-1, with D uncertain. Between the trimmed V and J ends, which lost 0 bases and 5 bases, there was a span of 13 bases. The germline gives CDR1 SNHLY, CDR2 FYNNEI. The CDR3 extends over 15 amino acids.

This clonotype occurred once. Without the conserved terminal phenylalanine or tryptophan, this CDR3 likely stems from a read error. The chain joins TRBV6-5 to TRBJ2-1, with 10 nucleotides matching TRBD2. From germline, CDR1 is MNHEY and CDR2 SVGAGI. The CDR3 is 18 residues long. The CDR3 sequence is CASSHSLAGVYSYNEQFY. The CDR3 nucleotides are TGTGCCAGCAGTCACTCCCTAGCGGGGGTGTACTCCTACAATGAGCAGTTCTAC.

This clonotype was detected many times. The rearrangement joins TRBV5-1 to TRBJ2-3; TRBD2 aligns across 7 bases. The CDR3 sequence is 15 residues long. Trimming at V came to 2 bases and at J to 8 bases, leaving 11 bases not matched to a gene. Per germline, CDR1 SGHRS and CDR2 YFSETQ. Written as DNA, the CDR3 is TGCGCCAGCAGCTTTAGCGGGTTCGCCGGTGCTACGCAGTATTTT. Translating gives CASSFSGFAGATQYF.

This chain connects TRBV12-3 or TRBV12-4 to TRBJ2-2; tentatively, D is TRBD2 (6 bases). CDR3 length: 14 amino acids. Trimming removed 8 bases from V and 3 bases from J, with 13 bases in between. In DNA, the CDR3 is TGTGCCAGCGGCTATACTAGCTACACCGGGGAGCTGTTTTTT. Amino acid sequence: CASGYTSYTGELFF.